The 11 T cell receptor beta chains listed next were all sequenced from one sample in a study of blood T cell repertoires in COVID-19. Assay used: immunoSEQ multiplex PCR; TCRdb lists only in-frame clones, some missing. Of approximately 190,000 clones in the sample, around nine tenths were seen once. Material for sequencing was peripheral blood. The receptors were gathered from a woman aged 40 to 50 who had recovered from COVID-19.

The genes are TRBV10-3 and TRBJ2-3; possible D gene TRBD2, 5 bases. This CDR3 is built from 14 residues. Trimming cost V 3 bases and J 3 bases, with 10 bases left between them. Per germline, CDR1 ENHRY and CDR2 SYGVKD. The CDR3 nucleotides are TGTGCCATCAGTGACTTACGGACTACAGATACGCAGTATTTT. Protein: CAISDLRTTDTQYF.

This clone showed up just a few times. V is TRBV7-8 and J is TRBJ2-7, with 14 bases that match TRBD2. The CDR3 is made up of 19 amino acids. Germline CDR1 is SGHVS and CDR2 is FQNEAQ. The ends lost 5 bases at V and 1 base at J; junction bases unmatched: 13. CDR3 in DNA: TGTGCCAGCAGCCTCCAACAGGGACTAGCGGGAGTTCAGTCCTACGAGCAGTACTTC. It specifies CASSLQQGLAGVQSYEQYF.

The rearrangement joins TRBV5-4 to TRBJ2-1, with 13 positions matching TRBD2. V trimming: 5 bases; J trimming: 4 bases; junction bases outside the gene matches: 15. This CDR3 comprises 19 residues. Germline V gives CDR1 SGHNT, CDR2 YYREEE (reference sequence). CDR3 nucleotide sequence: TGTGCCAGCAGATATGACGGACTAGCGGGAGCCGGGGGTTACAATGAGCAGTTCTTC. The encoded protein is CASRYDGLAGAGGYNEQFF. Variable domain in full (rest from reference TRBV5-4 and TRBJ2-1): ETGVTQSPTHLIKTRGQQVTLRCSSQSGHNTVSWYQQALGQGPQFIFQYYREEENGRGNFPPRFSGLQFPNYSSELNVNALELDDSALYLCASRYDGLAGAGGYNEQFFGPGTRLTVL.

The V call is TRBV12-3 or TRBV12-4, the J call TRBJ2-7, with TRBD1 identical over 9 bases. The CDR3 has 13 residues. Trimming took 4 bases from V and 5 from J; bases not matched to a gene: 3. The CDR3 loop reads CASSYRGPDEQYF. CDR3 nucleotide sequence: TGTGCCAGCAGTTACAGGGGGCCGGACGAGCAGTACTTC.

The chain uses TRBV19 and TRBJ2-1; 7 nucleotides align to TRBD1. The V gene's germline CDR1 is LNHDA and CDR2 SQIVND (reference sequence). With V trimmed by 4 bases and J by 7 bases, 13 bases remained unmatched. The CDR3 is made up of 16 amino acids. The CDR3 sequence: CASSSEDRWGLNEQFF. DNA for the CDR3: TGTGCCAGTAGTAGCGAGGACAGGTGGGGTTTAAATGAGCAGTTCTTC.

This CDR3 reads CAWSVLNFEQFF. In DNA form, the CDR3 reads TGTGCCTGGAGTGTACTAAATTTTGAGCAGTTCTTC. The chain carries TRBV30 and TRBJ2-1; D gene unclear. V lost 0 bases to trimming and J lost 9 bases, with 9 bases between them. Germline V gene data show CDR1 as GTSNPN and CDR2 as SVGIG (reference sequence). The CDR3 loop spans 12 amino acids.

The V and J genes are TRBV24-1 and TRBJ2-3, with 9 bases lining up with TRBD2. The V gene's germline CDR1 is KGHDR and CDR2 SFDVKD. The trim removed 0 bases at V and 5 bases at J, leaving 8 bases unmatched. The CDR3 is 17 residues long. The CDR3 is CATSDLGSGRLGDTQYF. The CDR3 DNA follows: TGTGCCACCAGTGATTTGGGTAGCGGGAGATTAGGAGATACGCAGTATTTT.

This clone was detected only a few times. The chain has TRBV28 and TRBJ2-3; TRBD2 agrees at 9 bases. The CDR3 sequence is 15 residues long. Trimming cost V 2 bases and J 4 bases; bases outside gene matches: 4. The germline V gene has CDR1 MDHEN and CDR2 SYDVKM. The CDR3 DNA sequence: TGTGCCAGCAGTTTACGTGGCGGGGGGGCAGATACGCAGTATTTT. Translation: CASSLRGGGADTQYF.

This rearrangement joins TRBV6-5 to TRBJ2-7; tentative D call: TRBD2 (5 bases). Germline-derived CDR1 and CDR2 are MNHEY and SVGAGI. The CDR3 totals 12 residues. CDR3 bases: TGTGCAGCTTCCCCCGGGGCCTACGAGCAGTACTTC. It is translated as CAASPGAYEQYF.

The chain uses TRBV9 and TRBJ2-1; 8 bases are a match to TRBD2. This CDR3 region has 15 residues. CDR1 and CDR2 from the germline V gene are SGDLS and YYNGEE. V lost 4 bases to trimming and J lost 3 bases; unmatched junction nucleotides: 6. CDR3: CASSPGGGGYNEQFF. CDR3 nucleotide sequence: TGTGCCAGCAGCCCCGGGGGGGGTGGCTACAATGAGCAGTTCTTC.

The V and J genes are TRBV2 and TRBJ2-5; 11 bases line up with TRBD1. The junction had 22 bases not matched to a gene; V was cut back by 8 bases and J by 2 bases. Germline CDR1 reads SNHLY; CDR2 reads FYNNEI. This CDR3 is 20 amino acids long. The DNA for the CDR3 is TGTGCCAGCCATGGAAACAGCGGACAGGGGGCTTTAGCGGGGCAAGAGACCCAGTACTTC. This codes for CASHGNSGQGALAGQETQYF.